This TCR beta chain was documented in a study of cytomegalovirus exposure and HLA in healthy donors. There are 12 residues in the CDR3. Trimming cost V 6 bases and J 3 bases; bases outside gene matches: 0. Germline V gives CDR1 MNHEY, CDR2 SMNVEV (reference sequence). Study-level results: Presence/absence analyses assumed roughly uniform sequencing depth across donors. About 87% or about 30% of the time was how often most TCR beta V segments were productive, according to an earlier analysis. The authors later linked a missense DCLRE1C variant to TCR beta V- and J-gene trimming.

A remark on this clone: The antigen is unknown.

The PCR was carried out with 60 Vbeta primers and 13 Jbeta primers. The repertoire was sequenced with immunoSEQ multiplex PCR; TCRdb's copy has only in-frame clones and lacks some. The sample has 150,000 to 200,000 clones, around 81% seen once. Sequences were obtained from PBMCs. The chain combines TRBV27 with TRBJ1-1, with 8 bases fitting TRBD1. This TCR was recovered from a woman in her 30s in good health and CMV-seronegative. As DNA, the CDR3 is TGTGCCAGCAGGACAGGGGACACTGAAGCTTTCTTT. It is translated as CASRTGDTEAFF.